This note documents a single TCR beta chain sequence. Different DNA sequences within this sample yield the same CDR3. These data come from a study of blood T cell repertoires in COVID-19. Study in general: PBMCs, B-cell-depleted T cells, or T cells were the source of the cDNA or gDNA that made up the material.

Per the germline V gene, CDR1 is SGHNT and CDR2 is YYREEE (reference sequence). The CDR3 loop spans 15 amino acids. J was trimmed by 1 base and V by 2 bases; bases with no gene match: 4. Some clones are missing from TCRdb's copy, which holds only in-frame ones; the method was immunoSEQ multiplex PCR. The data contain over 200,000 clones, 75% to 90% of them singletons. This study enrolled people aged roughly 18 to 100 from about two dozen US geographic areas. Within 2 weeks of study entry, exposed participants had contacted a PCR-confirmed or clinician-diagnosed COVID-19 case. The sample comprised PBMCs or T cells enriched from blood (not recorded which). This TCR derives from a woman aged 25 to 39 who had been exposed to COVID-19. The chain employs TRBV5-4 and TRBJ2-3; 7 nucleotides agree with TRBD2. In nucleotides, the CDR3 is TGTGCCAGCAGCTTCGGGGCGGGAGGCACAGATACGCAGTATTTT. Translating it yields CASSFGAGGTDTQYF.